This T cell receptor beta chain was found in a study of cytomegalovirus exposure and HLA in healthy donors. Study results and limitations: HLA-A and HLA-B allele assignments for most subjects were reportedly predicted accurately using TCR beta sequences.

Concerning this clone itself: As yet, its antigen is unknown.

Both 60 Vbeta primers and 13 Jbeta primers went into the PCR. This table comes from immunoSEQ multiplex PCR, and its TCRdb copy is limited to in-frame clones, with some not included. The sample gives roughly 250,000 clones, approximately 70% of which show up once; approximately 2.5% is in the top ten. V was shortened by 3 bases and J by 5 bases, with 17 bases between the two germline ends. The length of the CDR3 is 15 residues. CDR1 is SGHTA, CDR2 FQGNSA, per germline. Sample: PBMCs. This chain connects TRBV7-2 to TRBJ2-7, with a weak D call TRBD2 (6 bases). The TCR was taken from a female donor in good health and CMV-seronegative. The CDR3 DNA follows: TGTGCCAGCAGCTTGGTGACTAGGAGTTTCAACGAGCAGTACTTC. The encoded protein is CASSLVTRSFNEQYF.